Described below is a single T cell receptor beta chain sequence and its context. Antigen: not known. This sample was taken from a study of T cell repertoires in cytomegalovirus infection. Notes on the study in general: Accumulated public TCR beta family frequency recognized individuals carrying CMV together with the relevant HLA. Within the response measured ex vivo, HLA-C-restricted CMV-specific TCR beta clonotypes were dominant.

MiXCR, run by TCRdb on the reads, gives a single entry per CDR3 protein. Here the sample spans roughly 600,000 distinct CDR3 sequences, more than 20% being singletons. The origin of this receptor is a human donor in good health (CMV status not recorded). Some clones in this sample may be carry-over from other donors' samples. The sample was CD8+ T cells from PBMCs.

CDR3 coding DNA: TGCAGTGCTAGAGAAAGGCCCCGGGGGCGCCTTACAGATACGCAGTATTTT. This gives the protein CSARERPRGRLTDTQYF. The chain employs TRBV20-1 and TRBJ2-3, with D perhaps assigned TRBD1 or TRBD2 (6 bases each). This CDR3 region has 17 residues. Trimming shortened V by 0 bases and J by 3 bases, and 19 bases separated the two germline ends. In germline, CDR1 is DFQATT, CDR2 SNEGSKA (reference sequence).